One sample yielded the 8 T cell receptor beta chains listed below, sequenced in a study of blood T cell repertoires in COVID-19. The method was immunoSEQ multiplex PCR; TCRdb's version includes in-frame clones alone and lacks a portion of them. The top ten hold 35% to 40% of the sample, which has 70,000 to 80,000 clones, about 85% seen once. The sample was peripheral blood. The receptor source for this set is a woman aged 80 or over with active or convalescent COVID-19.

The chain joins TRBV11-2 to TRBJ1-5; D unresolved. CDR1 SGHAT and CDR2 FQNNGV come from the germline V gene. There are 15 residues in the CDR3. Between the trimmed V and J ends, which lost 5 bases and 4 bases, there was a span of 15 bases. The CDR3 sequence is CASSLKASGNQPQHF. The CDR3 nucleotides read TGTGCCAGCAGCCTTAAAGCGTCTGGGAATCAGCCCCAGCATTTT.

The chain recombines TRBV3-1 (or the pseudogene TRBV3-2) with TRBJ2-7, with 11 bases matching TRBD1. Germline loops: CDR1 LGHDT, CDR2 YNNKEL (reference sequence). V lost 4 bases and J lost 2; bases outside the gene matches: 7. This CDR3 has 16 amino acids. The CDR3 is CASSPALGQGAYEQYF. Here the CDR3 DNA reads TGTGCCAGCAGCCCAGCTCTGGGACAGGGGGCCTACGAGCAGTACTTC.

The chain links TRBV19 to TRBJ1-5; D uncertain. The ends were cut back, 6 bases at V and 4 bases at J, with 10 bases in the middle. The germline V gene encodes CDR1 LNHDA and CDR2 SQIVND (reference sequence). This CDR3 region has 13 residues. CDR3 in amino acids: CASSQRGNQPQHF. CDR3 coding DNA: TGTGCCAGTAGCCAACGGGGAAATCAGCCCCAGCATTTT.

The CDR3 reads CASSLSTGIYQPQHF. The CDR3, as DNA: TGTGCCAGCAGCCTAAGCACGGGTATTTATCAGCCCCAGCATTTT. The rearrangement links TRBV6-5 to TRBJ1-5; D gene uncertain. V was shortened by 6 bases and J by 5 bases, with 17 bases between the two germline ends. Germline V lookup: CDR1 MNHEY, CDR2 SVGAGI. This CDR3 has 15 amino acids.

This sequence joins TRBV6-2 or TRBV6-3 and TRBJ2-1; D perhaps matches TRBD2 (5 bases). The CDR3 consists of 15 residues. From germline, CDR1 is MNHEY and CDR2 SVGEGT. Trimming pared 2 bases from V and 8 bases from J, leaving 16 bases between. The chain's CDR3 is CASSYPISAGDEQFF. CDR3 bases: TGTGCCAGCAGTTACCCAATATCAGCCGGGGATGAGCAGTTCTTC.

The rearrangement uses TRBV5-1 and TRBJ1-2; D remains unclear. Germline CDR1 and CDR2: SGHRS and YFSETQ. V shed 0 bases and J shed 8 bases, with 14 bases lying between them. CDR3 length: 14 amino acids. The CDR3 here is CASSLGWSAGGYTF. DNA for the CDR3: TGCGCCAGCAGCTTGGGTTGGTCGGCGGGCGGCTACACCTTC.

The CDR3 nucleotides read TGTGCCAGCAGGACGACAGGGATCCTTGGCTACACCTTC. Its protein is CASRTTGILGYTF. The gene calls are TRBV28 and TRBJ1-2, with TRBD1 matching over 7 bases. CDR1 and CDR2 (germline): MDHEN, SYDVKM. This CDR3 has 13 residues. V lost 6 bases, J lost 7 bases, and 8 bases stayed unmatched.

The gene calls are TRBV18 and TRBJ1-1; 9 positions agree with TRBD1. With V trimmed by 4 bases and J by 12 bases, 15 bases remained unmatched. Germline V gives CDR1 KGHSH, CDR2 LQKENI. This CDR3 spans 15 amino acids. CDR3 nucleotides: TGTGCCAGCTCACGTACGAGGGAGGCCGGGACAGGGACTTTCTTT. This gives the protein CASSRTREAGTGTFF.